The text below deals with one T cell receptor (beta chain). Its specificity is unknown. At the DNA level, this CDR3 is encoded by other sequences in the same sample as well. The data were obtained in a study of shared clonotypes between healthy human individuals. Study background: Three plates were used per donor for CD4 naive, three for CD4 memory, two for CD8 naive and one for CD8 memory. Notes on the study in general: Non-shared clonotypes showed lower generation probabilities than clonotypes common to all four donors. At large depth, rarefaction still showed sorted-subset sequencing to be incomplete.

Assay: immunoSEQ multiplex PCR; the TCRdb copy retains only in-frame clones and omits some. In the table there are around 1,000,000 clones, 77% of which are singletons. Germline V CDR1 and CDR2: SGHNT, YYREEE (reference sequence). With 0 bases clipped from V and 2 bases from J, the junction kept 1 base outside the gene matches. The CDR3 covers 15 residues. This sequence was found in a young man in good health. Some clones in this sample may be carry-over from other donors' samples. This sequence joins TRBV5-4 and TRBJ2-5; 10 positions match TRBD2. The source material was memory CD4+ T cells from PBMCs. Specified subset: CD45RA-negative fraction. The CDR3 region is CASSLGLAGQETQYF. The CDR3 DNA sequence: TGTGCCAGCAGCTTGGGACTAGCGGGTCAAGAGACCCAGTACTTC.